Included here is one T cell receptor beta chain sequence, with context. Its antigen remains unidentified. The germline gives CDR1 DFQATT, CDR2 SNEGSKA (reference sequence). The CDR3 runs 11 residues. Trimming removed 4 bases at V and 3 bases at J, with 7 bases between. The data are from a study of shared clonotypes between healthy human individuals. General study results and limits: Relative to their counterparts shared across all four donors, non-shared clonotypes exhibited diminished generation probabilities.

Per sorted-subset replicate PCR, input was approximately 200 ng DNA, representing tens of thousands of T cell genomes. The data were produced by immunoSEQ multiplex PCR, yet TCRdb's version contains in-frame clones alone and is incomplete. The sample carries 800,000 to 1,200,000 clones, roughly 74% recorded once. It was into CD45RA+ naive and CD45RA-negative memory subsets that the CD4+ cells were split. This clonotype was obtained from a young man in good health. Some clones in this sample may be carry-over from other donors' samples. The source material was memory CD4+ T cells from PBMCs. The subset: CD45RA-negative fraction. The chain carries TRBV20-1 and TRBJ2-7; D gene ambiguous. CDR3 region: CSAMGDYEQYF. The CDR3 DNA reads TGCAGTGCTATGGGCGACTACGAGCAGTACTTC.